This TCR beta chain was profiled in a study of T cell responses to AZD1222 COVID-19 vaccine. Here immunoSEQ multiplex PCR was the method, and the copy in TCRdb shows in-frame clones only, minus some. The repertoire includes 55,000 to 90,000 clones, about four fifths of them detected once, and over 7.5% sits in the top ten. Regarding the study as a whole: Increased Spike-specific TCR breadth and depth were observed after two AZD1222 doses.

With regard to this clone: What it recognizes is unknown.

Trimming removed 6 bases at V and 6 bases at J, with 12 bases between. CDR1 and CDR2 (germline): MGHRA, YSYEKL. This CDR3 has 12 residues. The chain recombines TRBV4-1 with TRBJ2-7; D may be TRBD1 or TRBD2 (5 bases each). Sequencing used peripheral blood, obtained on day 0 of AZD1222 vaccination. The TCR sequence derives from an adult in good health. Here the CDR3 reads CASRGTPSEQYF. DNA of the CDR3: TGCGCCAGCAGGGGGACCCCCAGCGAGCAGTACTTC.